The subject of this entry is one T cell receptor (beta chain). The antigen remains undetermined. The data are from a study of T-cell memory formation after mild COVID-19. Study details: Largely donor-specific sequence clusters came from two donors. Broader study findings: Pre-infection memory already had some responding clones, implying cross-reactive memory joined.

Germline V gene lookup returns CDR1 MGHRA and CDR2 YSYEKL. The CDR3 contains 18 residues. J lost 5 bases, V lost 0 bases, and 9 bases had no gene match. TCRalpha and TCRbeta libraries used 5'RACE with constant-segment primers and UMIs. TCRdb re-analysed the 5' RACE reads in MiXCR, keeping a single row per CDR3 protein. The data hold about 140,000 distinct CDR3 sequences, with around 15% observed a single time. This TCR was recovered from an adult woman who had mild COVID-19 (a few samples of this study predate the infection). Cell type and time point are not known. The sample comprised PBMCs or a T cell subset sorted from them (not recorded which). The chain is built from TRBV4-1 and TRBJ2-2; 10 bases align to TRBD2. The CDR3 region has the DNA TGCGCCAGCAGCCAAGATTCGCGGCTAGCGGGGGCGACCGGGGAGCTGTTTTTT. This sequence encodes CASSQDSRLAGATGELFF.